Below, 26 T cell receptor beta chains from the same sample are listed, as sequenced in a study of blood T cell repertoires in COVID-19. Method: immunoSEQ multiplex PCR; TCRdb's copy keeps in-frame clones and lacks some. The repertoire holds hundreds of thousands of clones, with 91% as singletons. Sequencing was performed on peripheral blood. The origin of the receptors is a woman younger than 35 who had recovered from COVID-19.

The V and J genes are TRBV18 and TRBJ1-1, with a possible D match to TRBD1 (5 bases). The V gene's germline CDR1 is KGHSH and CDR2 LQKENI. Between the trimmed V and J ends, which lost 4 bases and 4 bases, there was a span of 19 bases. The CDR3 length is 16 residues. The CDR3 loop is CASSQHGPQGGTEAFF. The CDR3 coding sequence is TGTGCCAGCTCACAACACGGCCCTCAGGGAGGCACTGAAGCTTTCTTT.

The CDR3 DNA is TGTGCCATCAGTGTCTCGAACACCGGGGAGCTGTTTTTT. This translates into CAISVSNTGELFF. This rearrangement joins TRBV10-3 to TRBJ2-2; D unclear. Germline CDR1 and CDR2: ENHRY and SYGVKD. V dropped 4 bases and J dropped 0 bases, with 3 bases sitting between them. This CDR3 region has 13 residues.

The gene calls are TRBV4-3 and TRBJ2-5; 7 nucleotides match TRBD2. This CDR3 is 16 amino acids long. The trim removed 3 bases at V and 1 base at J, leaving 8 bases unmatched. Germline loops: CDR1 LGHNA, CDR2 YSLEER. This chain's CDR3 is CASSQIVWGGQETQYF. In nucleotides, the CDR3 is TGCGCCAGCAGCCAGATAGTCTGGGGGGGCCAAGAGACCCAGTACTTC.

The chain recombines TRBV7-9 with TRBJ1-2; possible D gene TRBD1, 6 bases. This CDR3 region has 17 residues. Germline V gene sequence: CDR1 SEHNR, CDR2 FQNEAQ (reference sequence). Between the trimmed V and J ends, which lost 5 bases and 2 bases, there was a span of 21 bases. The CDR3 coding sequence is TGTGCCAGCAGCCCGACCTTTAAGACAGGAGGAAACTATGGCTACACCTTC. Amino acid sequence: CASSPTFKTGGNYGYTF.

The chain links TRBV7-9 to TRBJ2-5; a possible D gene is TRBD2 (6 bases). Germline V gene sequence: CDR1 SEHNR, CDR2 FQNEAQ (reference sequence). The CDR3 loop spans 13 amino acids. Trimming took off 1 base at V and 7 bases at J, with 10 bases between the two ends. In DNA form, the CDR3 reads TGTGCCAGCAGCTTAGAAGGGGAGGCGACCCAGTACTTC. Amino acids: CASSLEGEATQYF.

The rearrangement uses TRBV5-4 and TRBJ1-1, with 9 bases identical to TRBD1. Trimming cost V 1 base and J 3 bases; bases outside gene matches: 7. Germline CDR1 reads SGHNT; CDR2 reads YYREEE (reference sequence). The CDR3 is made up of 16 amino acids. The CDR3 region has the DNA TGTGCCAGCAGCTTGAGTACAGGGGGCCCGGACACTGAAGCTTTCTTT. Its translation: CASSLSTGGPDTEAFF.

The chain joins TRBV11-2 to TRBJ2-3, with TRBD2 matching over 8 bases. The germline gives CDR1 SGHAT, CDR2 FQNNGV. CDR3 length: 15 residues. Trimming took 5 bases from V and 7 from J; bases not matched to a gene: 11. The CDR3 nucleotides read TGTGCCAGCAGCCCCCTGACGGGAGGGCTTTATACGCAGTATTTT. It yields the protein CASSPLTGGLYTQYF.

The J gene is TRBJ2-7, the V gene TRBV21-1; TRBD1 is taken as the D call from the table, unchecked against the DNA. TRBV21-1 is an annotated pseudogene. The CDR3 runs 18 residues. CDR3 region: CASSKKMVRGVRACEQYV. The CDR3 nucleotides read TGTGCCAGCAGCAAAAAAATGGTTAGGGGTGTCAGGGCGTGCGAGCAGTACGTC.

The V gene is TRBV27, the J gene TRBJ1-2; D call uncertain. Per the germline V gene, CDR1 is MNHEY and CDR2 is SMNVEV (reference sequence). The CDR3 has 14 amino acids. The V end lost 2 bases, the J end lost 10 bases, and 17 bases lay between the germline ends. CDR3 sequence (DNA): TGTGCCAGCAGTTTACTTCGGAGTCGCGGCTTCTACACCTTC. Translated, it gives CASSLLRSRGFYTF.

The gene calls are TRBV5-1 and TRBJ2-1; 8 bases map to TRBD2. CDR3 length: 15 residues. The V and J ends lost 3 bases and 7 bases, in that order; junction bases with no gene match: 9. Germline V gene sequence: CDR1 SGHRS, CDR2 YFSETQ. This chain's CDR3 is CASSSQGLGTNEQFF. The CDR3 DNA reads as TGCGCCAGCAGCTCACAGGGACTAGGTACGAATGAGCAGTTCTTC.

J is TRBJ2-2 and V is TRBV5-1; tentatively, D is TRBD2 (6 bases). V gave up 0 bases and J gave up 1 base, with 7 bases separating them. The germline CDR1 and CDR2 sequences are SGHRS and YFSETQ. This CDR3 comprises 15 residues. CDR3 protein: CASSLGGLNTGELFF. The CDR3 nucleotides are TGCGCCAGCAGCTTGGGGGGACTGAACACCGGGGAGCTGTTTTTT.

The chain employs TRBV7-9 and TRBJ2-7; D might be TRBD2 (6 bases). The V end was cut by 11 bases, the J end by 4 bases, with 15 bases between. The CDR3 consists of 12 residues. Per the germline V gene, CDR1 is SEHNR and CDR2 is FQNEAQ (reference sequence). CDR3 nucleotide sequence: TGTGCCGCGGGACCGCTACGGTACGAGCAGTACGTC. It specifies CAAGPLRYEQYV.

The V call is TRBV11-2, the J call TRBJ1-2; a possible D gene is TRBD1 (6 bases). The CDR3 is 16 amino acids. Germline V CDR1 and CDR2: SGHAT, FQNNGV. The germline V and J ends were trimmed by 5 bases and 5 bases, with 21 bases remaining between them. CDR3 sequence reads: CASSAADSESPYGYTF. DNA for the CDR3: TGTGCCAGCAGCGCCGCGGACAGCGAAAGTCCTTATGGCTACACCTTC.

The genes are TRBV28 and TRBJ1-5, with 8 positions matching TRBD1. There are 14 residues in the CDR3. Germline lookup yields CDR1 MDHEN and CDR2 SYDVKM. The junction had 6 bases not matched to a gene; V was cut back by 5 bases and J by 6 bases. CDR3 amino acids: CASSVGQGSQPQHF. Written as DNA, the CDR3 is TGTGCCAGCAGTGTTGGACAGGGAAGTCAGCCCCAGCATTTT.

About this clone itself: This specimen includes other DNA sequences encoding the same CDR3. The gene calls are TRBV5-1 and TRBJ1-1; D is unresolved. The CDR3 runs 13 residues. Germline assignment: CDR1 SGHRS and CDR2 YFSETQ. V lost 0 bases, J lost 1 base, and 4 bases lay in between. CDR3 region: CASSLGRNTEAFF. In DNA form, the CDR3 reads TGCGCCAGCAGCTTGGGTAGGAACACTGAAGCTTTCTTT.

V usage is TRBV5-5 and J usage is TRBJ2-3, with 9 bases matching TRBD2. CDR3 length: 16 residues. Germline CDR1 is SGHKS and CDR2 is YYEKEE (reference sequence). V shed 4 bases, J shed 5 bases, and the junction held 11 bases outside the gene matches. In DNA form, the CDR3 reads TGTGCCAGCAGCCCCCTGACTAGCGGAGCGCTAGATACGCAGTATTTT. Translation: CASSPLTSGALDTQYF. The full variable domain, in which reference TRBV5-5 and TRBJ2-3 provide the parts outside the CDR3, is DAGVTQSPTHLIKTRGQQVTLRCSPISGHKSVSWYQQVLGQGPQFIFQYYEKEERGRGNFPDRFSARQFPNYSSELNVNALLLGDSALYLCASSPLTSGALDTQYFGPGTRLTVL.

The chain recombines TRBV19 with TRBJ1-1; D is uncertain. The V end lost 6 bases, the J end lost 11 bases, and 16 bases lay between the germline ends. CDR1 and CDR2 (germline): LNHDA, SQIVND (reference sequence). This CDR3 comprises 12 residues. The CDR3 DNA sequence: TGTGCCAGTAGGGCGAGGTCTCATGGCGCTTTCTTT. Its translation is CASRARSHGAFF.

This clone has just one count. The chain joins TRBV18 to TRBJ1-1, with unresolved D. CDR1 KGHSH and CDR2 LQKENI come from the germline V gene. The CDR3 totals 15 residues. The V gene lost 3 bases and the J gene lost 6 bases, with 17 bases spanning the gap. CDR3 nucleotides: TGTGCCAGCTCACCTAAGATTATAGAGTTTGCTGAAGCTTTCTTT. Protein: CASSPKIIEFAEAFF.

The CDR3 sequence: CASSLGRQGLGGYTF. CDR3 bases: TGTGCCAGCAGCTTAGGCCGTCAGGGGTTGGGTGGCTACACCTTC. The chain combines TRBV7-2 with TRBJ1-2, with a tentative D call TRBD1 (6 bases). V dropped 1 base and J dropped 7 bases, with 16 bases sitting between them. Looked up from germline, CDR1 is SGHTA and CDR2 is FQGNSA. The CDR3 contains 15 residues.

The V call is TRBV24-1, the J call TRBJ2-1; TRBD1 matches at 7 bases. The germline V gene has CDR1 KGHDR and CDR2 SFDVKD. V trimming: 4 bases; J trimming: 1 base; junction bases outside the gene matches: 6. The CDR3 is 16 amino acids. The CDR3 DNA is TGTGCCACCAGTGACCGGGGACAGATATCCTACAATGAGCAGTTCTTC. Protein: CATSDRGQISYNEQFF.

The chain carries TRBV12-5 and TRBJ2-1; 10 nucleotides agree with TRBD1. The V gene end was trimmed by 5 bases and the J gene end by 4 bases; junction bases not matched to a gene: 5. In germline, CDR1 is LGHNT, CDR2 FRNRAP. CDR3 length equals 15 residues. The CDR3 loop reads CASGTRDRGYNEQFF. The CDR3 DNA sequence: TGTGCTAGTGGTACCCGGGACAGGGGTTACAATGAGCAGTTCTTC.

This chain connects TRBV5-4 to TRBJ2-1; TRBD2 matches at 9 bases. J was trimmed by 6 bases and V by 4 bases; bases with no gene match: 11. Germline loops: CDR1 SGHNT, CDR2 YYREEE (reference sequence). The CDR3 contains 16 residues. For the CDR3, the DNA is TGTGCCAGCAGCCCGGACGGGCGGGGGGGTAGCAATGAGCAGTTCTTC. It translates to CASSPDGRGGSNEQFF. Full variable domain (remainder filled in from reference TRBV5-4 and TRBJ2-1): ETGVTQSPTHLIKTRGQQVTLRCSSQSGHNTVSWYQQALGQGPQFIFQYYREEENGRGNFPPRFSGLQFPNYSSELNVNALELDDSALYLCASSPDGRGGSNEQFFGPGTRLTVL.

The V and J genes are TRBV6-1 and TRBJ1-1; 9 bases line up with TRBD1. Unmatched junction bases numbered 6, after V lost 4 bases and J lost 0 bases. CDR3 length: 16 residues. Per the germline V gene, CDR1 is MNHNS and CDR2 is SASEGT. CDR3 loop: CASSGLRDRVNTEAFF. CDR3 nucleotide sequence: TGTGCCAGCAGTGGACTCCGGGACAGGGTGAACACTGAAGCTTTCTTT.

V and J are TRBV24-1 and TRBJ2-1, with D tentatively TRBD2 (6 bases). V was shortened by 5 bases and J by 6 bases, with 13 bases between the two germline ends. Germline CDR1 is KGHDR and CDR2 is SFDVKD. The CDR3 totals 14 residues. The CDR3 protein is CATSARENGNEQFF. As DNA, the CDR3 is TGTGCCACCAGTGCCCGGGAGAACGGCAATGAGCAGTTCTTC.

This clone was seen just once. This sequence joins TRBV10-2 and TRBJ2-7, with 7 nucleotides matching TRBD2. Trimming at V came to 6 bases and at J to 3 bases, leaving 8 bases not matched to a gene. The CDR3 is 14 amino acids. CDR1 and CDR2 from the germline V gene are WSHSY and SAAADI. The CDR3 nucleotides read TGCGCCAGCAGGCCCTGGACTAGGGACTACGAGCAGTACGTC. It encodes CASRPWTRDYEQYV.

The chain uses TRBV7-2 and TRBJ1-1, with D perhaps matching TRBD1 (6 bases). The V gene's germline CDR1 is SGHTA and CDR2 FQGNSA. Trimming removed 3 bases from V and 3 bases from J, with 11 bases in between. The CDR3 consists of 14 residues. DNA of the CDR3: TGTGCCAGCAGCTTCCCAGGGGATCACACTGAAGCTTTCTTT. Encoded protein: CASSFPGDHTEAFF. Variable domain in full (rest from reference TRBV7-2 and TRBJ1-1): GAGVSQSPSNKVTEKGKDVELRCDPISGHTALYWYRQSLGQGLEFLIYFQGNSAPDKSGLPSDRFSAERTGGSVSTLTIQRTQQEDSAVYLCASSFPGDHTEAFFGQGTRLTVV.